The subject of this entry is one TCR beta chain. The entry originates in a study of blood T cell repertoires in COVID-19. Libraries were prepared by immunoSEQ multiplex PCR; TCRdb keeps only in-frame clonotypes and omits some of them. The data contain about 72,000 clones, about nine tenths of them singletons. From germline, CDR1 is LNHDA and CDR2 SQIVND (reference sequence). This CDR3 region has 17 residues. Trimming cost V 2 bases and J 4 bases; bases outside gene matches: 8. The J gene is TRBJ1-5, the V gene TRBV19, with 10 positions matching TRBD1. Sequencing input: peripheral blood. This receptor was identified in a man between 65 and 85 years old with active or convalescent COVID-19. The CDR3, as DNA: TGTGCCAGTAGTATAAGTCGGGGACAGGGGTTGAATCAGCCCCAGCATTTT. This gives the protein CASSISRGQGLNQPQHF.